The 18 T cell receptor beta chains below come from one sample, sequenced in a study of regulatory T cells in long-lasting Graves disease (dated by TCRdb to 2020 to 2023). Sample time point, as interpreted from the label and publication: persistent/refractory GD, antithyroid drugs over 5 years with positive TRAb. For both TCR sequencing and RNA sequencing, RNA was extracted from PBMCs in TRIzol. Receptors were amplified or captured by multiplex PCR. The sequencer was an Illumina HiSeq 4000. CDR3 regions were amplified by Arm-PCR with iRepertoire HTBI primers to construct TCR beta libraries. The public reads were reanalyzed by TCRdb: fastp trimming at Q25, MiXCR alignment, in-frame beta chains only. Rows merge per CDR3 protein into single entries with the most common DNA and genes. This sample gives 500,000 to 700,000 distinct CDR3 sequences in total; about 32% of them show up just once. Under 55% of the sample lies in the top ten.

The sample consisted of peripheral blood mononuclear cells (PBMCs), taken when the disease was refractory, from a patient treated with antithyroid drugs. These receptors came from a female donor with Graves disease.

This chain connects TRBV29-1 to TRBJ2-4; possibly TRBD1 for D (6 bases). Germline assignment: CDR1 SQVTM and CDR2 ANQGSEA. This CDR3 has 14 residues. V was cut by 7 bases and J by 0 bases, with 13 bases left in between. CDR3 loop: CSALDSRAKNIQYF. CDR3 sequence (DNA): TGCAGCGCCCTGGACAGCCGAGCCAAAAACATTCAGTACTTC. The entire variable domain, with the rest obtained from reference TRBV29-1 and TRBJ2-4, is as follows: SAVISQKPSRDICQRGTSLTIQCQVDSQVTMMFWYRQQPGQSLTLIATANQGSEATYESGFVIDKFPISRPNLTFSTLTVSNMSPEDSSIYLCSALDSRAKNIQYFGAGTRLSVL.

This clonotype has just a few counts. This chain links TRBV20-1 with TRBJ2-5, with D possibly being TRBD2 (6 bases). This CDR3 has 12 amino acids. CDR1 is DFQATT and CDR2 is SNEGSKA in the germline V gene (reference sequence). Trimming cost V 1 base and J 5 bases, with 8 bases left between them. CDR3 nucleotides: TGCAGTGCTAGAGGAGGGAGGGAGACCCAGTACTTC. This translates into CSARGGRETQYF.

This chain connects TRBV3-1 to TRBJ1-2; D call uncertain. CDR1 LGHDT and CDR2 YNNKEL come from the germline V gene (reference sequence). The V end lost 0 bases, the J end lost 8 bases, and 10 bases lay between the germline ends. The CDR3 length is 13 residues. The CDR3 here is CASSQDKAEGYTF. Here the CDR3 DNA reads TGTGCCAGCAGCCAAGATAAAGCTGAGGGCTACACCTTC.

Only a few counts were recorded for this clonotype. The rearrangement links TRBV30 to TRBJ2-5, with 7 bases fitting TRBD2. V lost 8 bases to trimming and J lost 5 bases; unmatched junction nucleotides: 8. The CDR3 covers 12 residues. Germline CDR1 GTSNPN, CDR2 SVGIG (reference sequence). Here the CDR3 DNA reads TGTGCCCTGTCCGGGAGGCGGGAGACCCAGTACTTC. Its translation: CALSGRRETQYF.

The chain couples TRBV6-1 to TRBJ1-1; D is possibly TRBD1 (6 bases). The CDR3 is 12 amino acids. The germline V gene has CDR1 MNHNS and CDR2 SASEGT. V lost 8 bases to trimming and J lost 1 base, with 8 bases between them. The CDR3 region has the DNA TGTGCCAGCGGGACACCGAACACTGAAGCTTTCTTT. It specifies CASGTPNTEAFF.

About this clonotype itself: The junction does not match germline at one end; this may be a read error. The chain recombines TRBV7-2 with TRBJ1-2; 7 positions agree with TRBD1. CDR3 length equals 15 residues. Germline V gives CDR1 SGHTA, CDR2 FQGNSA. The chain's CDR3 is CASSLVGGTAHGCTF. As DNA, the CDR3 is TGTGCCAGCAGCTTAGTGGGCGGGACAGCTCACGGCTGCACCTTC.

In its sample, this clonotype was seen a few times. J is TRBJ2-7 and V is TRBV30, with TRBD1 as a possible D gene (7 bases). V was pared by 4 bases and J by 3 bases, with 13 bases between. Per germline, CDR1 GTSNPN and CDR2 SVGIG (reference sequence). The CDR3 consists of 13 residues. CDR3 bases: TGTGCCTGGATAGACAGGGAGGACTACGAGCAGTACTTC. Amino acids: CAWIDREDYEQYF.

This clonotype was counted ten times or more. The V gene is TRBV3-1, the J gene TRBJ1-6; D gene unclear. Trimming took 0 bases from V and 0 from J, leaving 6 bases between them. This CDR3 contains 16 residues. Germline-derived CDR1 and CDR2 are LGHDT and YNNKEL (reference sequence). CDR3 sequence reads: CASSQEAGSYNSPLHF. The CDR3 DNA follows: TGTGCCAGCAGCCAAGAGGCGGGCTCCTATAATTCACCCCTCCACTTT.

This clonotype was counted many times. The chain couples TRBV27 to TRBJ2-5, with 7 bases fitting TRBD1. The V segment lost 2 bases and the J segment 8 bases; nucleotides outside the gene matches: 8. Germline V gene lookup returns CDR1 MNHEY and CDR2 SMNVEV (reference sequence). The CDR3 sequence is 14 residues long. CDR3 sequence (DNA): TGTGCCAGCAGTTTACGAGGGGGCCCAGGAACCCAGTACTTC. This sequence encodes CASSLRGGPGTQYF.

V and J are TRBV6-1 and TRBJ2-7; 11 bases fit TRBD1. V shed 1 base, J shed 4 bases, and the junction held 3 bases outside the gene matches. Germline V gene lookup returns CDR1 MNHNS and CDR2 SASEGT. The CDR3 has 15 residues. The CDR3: CASSEDGDRGYEQYF. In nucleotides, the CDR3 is TGTGCCAGCAGTGAAGATGGGGACAGGGGGTACGAGCAGTACTTC.

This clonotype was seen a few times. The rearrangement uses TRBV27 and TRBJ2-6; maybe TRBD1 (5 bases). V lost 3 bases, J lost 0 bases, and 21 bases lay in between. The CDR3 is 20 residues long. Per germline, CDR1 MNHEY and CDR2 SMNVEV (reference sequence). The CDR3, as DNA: TGTGCCAGCAGTTTGCTCCCCTTGGCAGGGCGTTTCTCTGGGGCCAACGTCCTGACTTTC. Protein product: CASSLLPLAGRFSGANVLTF.

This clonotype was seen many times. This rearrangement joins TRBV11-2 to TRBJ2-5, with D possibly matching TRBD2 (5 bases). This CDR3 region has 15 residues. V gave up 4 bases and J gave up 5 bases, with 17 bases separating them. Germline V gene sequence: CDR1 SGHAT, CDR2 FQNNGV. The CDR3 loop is CASSSHVSGGETQYF. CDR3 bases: TGTGCCAGCAGCTCCCATGTGAGCGGTGGGGAGACCCAGTACTTC.

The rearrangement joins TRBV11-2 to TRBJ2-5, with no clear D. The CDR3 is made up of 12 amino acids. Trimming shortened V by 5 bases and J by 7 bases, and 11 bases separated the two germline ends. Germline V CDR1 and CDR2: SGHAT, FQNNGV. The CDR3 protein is CASSTLLGTQYF. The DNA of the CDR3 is TGTGCCAGCAGCACCCTTTTGGGGACCCAGTACTTC. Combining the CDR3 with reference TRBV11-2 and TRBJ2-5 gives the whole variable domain EAGVAQSPRYKIIEKRQSVAFWCNPISGHATLYWYQQILGQGPKLLIQFQNNGVVDDSQLPKDRFSAERLKGVDSTLKIQPAKLEDSAVYLCASSTLLGTQYFGPGTRLLVL.

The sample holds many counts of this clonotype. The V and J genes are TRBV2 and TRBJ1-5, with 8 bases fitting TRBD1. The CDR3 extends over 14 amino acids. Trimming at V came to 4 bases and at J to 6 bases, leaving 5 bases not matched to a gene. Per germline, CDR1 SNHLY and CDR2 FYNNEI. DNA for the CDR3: TGTGCCAGCAGTGGAACAGGGGGGGGTCAGCCCCAGCATTTT. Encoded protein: CASSGTGGGQPQHF.

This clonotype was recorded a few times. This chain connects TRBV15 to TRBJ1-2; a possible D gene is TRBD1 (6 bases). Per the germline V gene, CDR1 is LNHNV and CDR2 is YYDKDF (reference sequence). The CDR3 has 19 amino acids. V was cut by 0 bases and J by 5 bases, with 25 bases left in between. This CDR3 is CATSRDSILQGAHRYGYTF. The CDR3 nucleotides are TGTGCCACCAGCAGAGATTCGATCTTACAGGGTGCCCATCGTTATGGCTACACCTTC.

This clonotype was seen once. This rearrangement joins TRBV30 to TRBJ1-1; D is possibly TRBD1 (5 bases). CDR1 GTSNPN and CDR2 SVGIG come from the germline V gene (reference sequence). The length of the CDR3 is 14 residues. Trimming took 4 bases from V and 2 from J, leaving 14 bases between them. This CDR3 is CAWTVGPSNTEAFF. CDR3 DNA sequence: TGTGCCTGGACCGTGGGGCCTTCAAACACTGAAGCTTTCTTT.

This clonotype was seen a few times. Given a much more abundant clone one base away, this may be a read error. The CDR3 DNA reads as TGTGCCAGCAGCCCGTGGACTAGCGGGAGCTACGAGCAGTACTTC. Its translation is CASSPWTSGSYEQYF. The genes are TRBV3-1 and TRBJ2-7, with 13 bases fitting TRBD2. The CDR3 is 15 amino acids. V gave up 4 bases and J gave up 3 bases; unmatched junction bases: 3. The germline V gene encodes CDR1 LGHDT and CDR2 YNNKEL (reference sequence).

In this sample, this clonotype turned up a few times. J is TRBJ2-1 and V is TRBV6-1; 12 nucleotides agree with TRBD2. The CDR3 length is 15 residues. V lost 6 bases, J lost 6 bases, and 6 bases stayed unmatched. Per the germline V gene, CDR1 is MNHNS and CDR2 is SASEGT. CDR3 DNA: TGTGCCAGCAGAATGAAACTAGCGGGAGGCAATGAGCAGTTCTTC. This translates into CASRMKLAGGNEQFF.